These 20 T cell receptor beta chains originate from one sample sequenced in a study of OX40 agonist ivuxolimab in advanced cancers. Sequenced by immunoSEQ multiplex PCR; TCRdb stores in-frame clones only, minus some. The data hold just over 20,000 clones, with more than 75% observed a single time. Here the sequenced sample was CD4+ or CD8+ T cells sorted from blood, taken in a trial of the OX40 agonist ivuxolimab. The receptor set was obtained from an adult with an advanced solid tumor such as melanoma, head and neck, liver or kidney cancer.

This clone has a handful of counts. This chain connects TRBV9 to TRBJ2-1, with 7 bases matching TRBD2. Trimming cost V 1 base and J 7 bases; bases outside gene matches: 11. In germline, CDR1 is SGDLS, CDR2 YYNGEE. CDR3 length: 16 amino acids. The CDR3 nucleotides are TGTGCCAGCAGCGTAAGCGGGGCTTATCGATGGAATGAGCAGTTCTTC. Protein sequence: CASSVSGAYRWNEQFF.

The gene calls are TRBV5-1 and TRBJ2-7; maybe TRBD1 (5 bases). This CDR3 contains 14 residues. CDR1 is SGHRS, CDR2 YFSETQ, per germline. V was cut by 2 bases and J by 2 bases, with 11 bases left in between. The CDR3 coding sequence is TGCGCCAGCAGCTTTGACAGACCTACCTACGAGCAGTACTTC. This translates into CASSFDRPTYEQYF.

The rearrangement uses TRBV9 and TRBJ2-1; D is perhaps TRBD1 (6 bases). Trimming removed 4 bases from V and 5 bases from J, with 16 bases in between. Germline V gene data show CDR1 as SGDLS and CDR2 as YYNGEE. The CDR3 spans 15 residues. CDR3 amino acids: CASSLLGDINNEQFF. The CDR3 DNA is TGTGCCAGCAGCCTATTGGGGGACATTAACAATGAGCAGTTCTTC.

The V and J genes are TRBV29-1 and TRBJ1-4; perhaps TRBD1 as D (5 bases). There are 14 residues in the CDR3. Germline V gene sequence: CDR1 SQVTM, CDR2 ANQGSEA. V shed 3 bases and J shed 8 bases, with 16 bases lying between them. The CDR3 protein is CSVEQTRGSEKLFF. DNA for the CDR3: TGCAGCGTTGAGCAGACCCGGGGGAGCGAAAAACTGTTTTTT.

The CDR3: CASSPQGIANYGYTF. CDR3 coding DNA: TGTGCCAGCAGTCCACAGGGCATCGCCAACTATGGCTACACCTTC. The chain is built from TRBV6-5 and TRBJ1-2, with D perhaps matching TRBD1 (6 bases). CDR3 length: 15 residues. Germline V gives CDR1 MNHEY, CDR2 SVGAGI. V gave up 5 bases and J gave up 2 bases, with 15 bases separating them.

V usage is TRBV5-4 and J usage is TRBJ1-2, with D perhaps matching TRBD1 (5 bases). Trimming removed 0 bases from V and 8 bases from J, with 14 bases in between. Germline CDR1 SGHNT, CDR2 YYREEE (reference sequence). This CDR3 comprises 14 residues. The CDR3 loop is CASSLAGGAGGYTF. CDR3 DNA sequence: TGTGCCAGCAGCTTGGCCGGAGGGGCCGGAGGCTACACCTTC.

This clone was seen a few times. This chain connects TRBV5-5 to TRBJ2-7; the D gene is possibly TRBD1 (6 bases). There are 15 residues in the CDR3. The V end was cut by 0 bases, the J end by 0 bases, with 10 bases between. The germline V gene encodes CDR1 SGHKS and CDR2 YYEKEE (reference sequence). CDR3: CASSLEVGGSYEQYF. The CDR3 region has the DNA TGTGCCAGCAGCTTGGAAGTAGGGGGCTCCTACGAGCAGTACTTC.

The V and J genes are TRBV5-1 and TRBJ1-4; 7 bases line up with TRBD1. Germline CDR1 is SGHRS and CDR2 is YFSETQ. The CDR3 totals 13 residues. The J segment lost 5 bases and the V segment lost 4 bases, leaving 2 bases of the junction unmatched. This chain's CDR3 is CASSQGQNEKLFF. CDR3 nucleotides: TGCGCCAGCAGCCAGGGACAGAATGAAAAACTGTTTTTT.

This clone was observed a few times. J is TRBJ1-4 and V is TRBV18; TRBD1 might be the D (6 bases). Germline V gene data show CDR1 as KGHSH and CDR2 as LQKENI. V was clipped by 2 bases and J by 3 bases, with 16 bases between them. This CDR3 comprises 17 residues. CDR3 DNA sequence: TGTGCCAGCTCACCAACAGGGATTCGGACCCCTAATGAAAAACTGTTTTTT. Translation: CASSPTGIRTPNEKLFF.

The V and J genes are TRBV6-6 and TRBJ1-1; D uncertain. The CDR3 spans 13 residues. V lost 6 bases, J lost 0 bases, and 8 bases lay in between. Germline values: CDR1 MNHNY, CDR2 SVGAGI (reference sequence). As DNA, the CDR3 is TGTGCCAGCAGCCTTCAGGTGAACACTGAAGCTTTCTTT. Encoded protein: CASSLQVNTEAFF.

CDR3 sequence: CASSSGTPHTGELFF. As DNA, the CDR3 is TGTGCCAGCAGCTCCGGGACCCCGCACACCGGGGAGCTGTTTTTT. The chain links TRBV7-2 to TRBJ2-2; D is perhaps TRBD1 or TRBD2 (5 bases each). The CDR3 covers 15 residues. V was pared by 4 bases and J by 3 bases, with 12 bases between. The germline V gene encodes CDR1 SGHTA and CDR2 FQGNSA.

The chain carries TRBV6-1 and TRBJ2-7; D perhaps matches TRBD2 (6 bases). CDR3 length: 12 amino acids. In germline, CDR1 is MNHNS, CDR2 SASEGT. The V gene lost 8 bases and the J gene lost 4 bases, with 12 bases spanning the gap. CDR3 region: CASAGAGYEQYF. The CDR3 DNA follows: TGTGCCAGCGCCGGCGCGGGGTACGAGCAGTACTTC.

The CDR3 protein is CASSDRGRGAEAFF. The CDR3 bases are TGTGCCAGCAGTGATCGTGGTAGGGGCGCTGAAGCTTTCTTT. V and J are TRBV6-5 and TRBJ1-1; perhaps TRBD1 as D (5 bases). V was clipped by 5 bases and J by 6 bases, with 16 bases between them. The CDR3 loop spans 14 amino acids. Germline V gives CDR1 MNHEY, CDR2 SVGAGI.

The chain links TRBV5-1 to TRBJ1-3; tentatively, D is TRBD1 (5 bases). CDR1 and CDR2 from the germline V gene are SGHRS and YFSETQ. This CDR3 has 18 amino acids. Trimming took off 4 bases at V and 1 base at J, with 21 bases between the two ends. CDR3 sequence: CASSVDSGTGRSGNTIYF. The CDR3 DNA follows: TGCGCCAGCAGCGTGGACTCCGGGACTGGGCGTTCTGGAAACACCATATATTTT.

The V call is TRBV27, the J call TRBJ1-5; no clear D. CDR1 and CDR2 (germline): MNHEY, SMNVEV (reference sequence). Trimming cost V 2 bases and J 2 bases, with 16 bases left between them. The CDR3 sequence is 17 residues long. CDR3 bases: TGTGCCAGCAGTTTAATACACGACGGGGTTCGCAATCAGCCCCAGCATTTT. This gives the protein CASSLIHDGVRNQPQHF.

The rearrangement links TRBV7-6 to TRBJ2-3, with D possibly TRBD2 on 6 matching bases. Germline CDR1 reads SGHVS; CDR2 reads FNYEAQ. The CDR3 loop spans 15 amino acids. The V end was cut by 6 bases, the J end by 5 bases, with 18 bases between. The CDR3: CASSATSTIEDTQYF. The CDR3 nucleotides are TGTGCCAGCAGTGCTACTAGCACAATAGAAGATACGCAGTATTTT.

J is TRBJ2-6 and V is TRBV18; weak D call: TRBD2 (5 bases). This CDR3 spans 17 amino acids. Per germline, CDR1 KGHSH and CDR2 LQKENI. V was shortened by 3 bases and J by 2 bases, with 14 bases between the two germline ends. DNA for the CDR3: TGTGCCAGCTCACCGGAGGTTCGGGGTACTGGGGCCAACGTCCTGACTTTC. Its translation: CASSPEVRGTGANVLTF.

The chain employs TRBV7-9 and TRBJ1-6; no reliable D call. The V end was cut by 6 bases, the J end by 12 bases, with 15 bases between. This CDR3 is built from 13 residues. CDR1 and CDR2 from the germline V gene are SEHNR and FQNEAQ (reference sequence). The CDR3: CASRAGEGGPLHF. As DNA, the CDR3 is TGTGCCAGCAGAGCCGGAGAGGGCGGACCCCTCCACTTT.

The V and J genes are TRBV7-3 and TRBJ2-3, with D maybe TRBD2 (6 bases). V lost 3 bases, J lost 0 bases, and 7 bases lay in between. The length of the CDR3 is 14 residues. In germline, CDR1 is SGHTA, CDR2 FQGTGA. The CDR3 DNA follows: TGTGCCAGCAGCTTGAGCGGGAGCACAGATACGCAGTATTTT. It encodes CASSLSGSTDTQYF.

The rearrangement joins TRBV30 to TRBJ2-5, with D perhaps matching TRBD1 or TRBD2 (6 bases each). Germline V gene sequence: CDR1 GTSNPN, CDR2 SVGIG (reference sequence). CDR3 length equals 13 residues. Trimming removed 1 base at V and 5 bases at J, with 11 bases between. The CDR3 loop reads CAWSGQGRETQYF. CDR3 coding DNA: TGTGCCTGGAGTGGGCAGGGGAGGGAGACCCAGTACTTC. Full variable domain (remainder filled in from reference TRBV30 and TRBJ2-5): SQTIHQWPATLVQPVGSPLSLECTVEGTSNPNLYWYRQAAGRGLQLLFYSVGIGQISSEVPQNLSASRPQDRQFILSSKKLLLSDSGFYLCAWSGQGRETQYFGPGTRLLVL.